The sequence of this T cell receptor beta chain was determined in a study of cytomegalovirus exposure and HLA in healthy donors (dated by TCRdb to about 2017). Concerning the study at large: An earlier analysis of roughly 630 of the donors reported approximately 290 Gb of sequence data and approximately 110 million unique TCR beta sequences from roughly 200 million T cells. Using immunosequencing, the study profiled T cell repertoires from 666 subjects and related those repertoires to cytomegalovirus serostatus. Every repertoire in the discovery cohort had been generated on one and the same sequencing platform. The study aimed to test whether signatures of past pathogen exposure could be identified by cataloging public T cell receptors. Donor age, sex, ethnicity and CMV serostatus were collected together with the repertoire data. Because of strong linkage in the cohort, a handful of DR-DQ haplotypes were treated as single units for association and clustering. Rather than drawing on any new phenotypic data, the later analysis identified candidate immune exposures from TCR beta sequences and the way those sequences occurred across donors. Typing coverage varied by locus: roughly 620-630 donors for A, B, C, DRB1 and DQB1; more than 500 for DQA1; about 600 for DPA1; more than 450 for DPB1. Across around 400 genotyped donors of the cohort, an average of approximately 200,000 unique TCR beta nucleotide sequences per donor were sequenced, and around 19% of those sequences were non-productive. In addition to the first cohort of 500 to 850 subjects, a separate validation cohort of around 110 different subjects was used. An earlier analysis of 587 of the donors used high-throughput TCR beta sequencing to judge whether each TCR beta V gene segment behaved as functional or pseudogenic. Of the 350 to 450 genotyped donors, 70% to 90% were placed in the genetic ancestry cluster associated with self-reported Caucasian donors. High-throughput TCR immunosequencing, statistical association of individual TCRs with disease status, and machine learning were combined to predict cytomegalovirus infection status. About 310 gigabases of sequencing data and approximately 80 million unique TCR sequences were included in an early release covering about 700 HLA-typed donors. A later analysis re-examined previously published TCR beta repertoires from 610 or so donors and added high-resolution HLA genotyping to investigate patterns of TCR occurrence. Both class I and class II loci were covered by HLA typing, at four-digit resolution. A later genetic analysis used genome-wide SNP genotypes for about 60% of the 666 donors, treating that subset as a discovery cohort. Here is what the overall study found, with its caveats: A later genetic analysis associated a missense DCLRE1C variant with V-gene and J-gene trimming of TCR beta chains, and an independent cohort replicated the association. In a later analysis, most CMV-associated TCR beta chains were found to appear HLA-restricted, with HLA associations seemingly driven largely by CMV exposure. Strong co-occurrence of HLA alleles, especially DR and DQ, made assigning TCR associations to individual alleles difficult. The earlier analysis of almost 600 of the donors excluded over 15 rarely observed V segments, including chromosome 9 orphons, because counts were too low. In a later analysis, some 18,000 TCR beta sequences were associated with specific HLA alleles at a false discovery rate of 0.05. Most TCR sequences were observed very rarely across donors, whereas some public TCRs were present in many individuals. Linkage disequilibrium might explain the correlated functional status among segregating V segments, but an unknown experimental factor could not be excluded. Because HLA typing was unavailable for some donors at each locus, only the typed subset was used in association tests. The 87-base-pair reads could not distinguish some IMGT-functional V segments, including TRBV6-2 and TRBV6-3, so those segments were excluded. This cohort had only TCR beta chains sequenced, and the lack of alpha or paired-chain data limited which features could be detected. In vitro tests confirmed that a few of the cytomegalovirus-associated TCR beta chains recognize cytomegalovirus antigens. The sequencing pipeline was judged likely to have produced a cluster of highly shared sequence variants as a technical artifact. The classifier was reported to diagnose cytomegalovirus status with high specificity and sensitivity in both the original and validation cohorts. The authors suggested that the approach could potentially be extended to other disease states and immunological phenotypes. For the cohort, immune exposure information was limited to CMV serostatus. The study listed 150 to 200 TCR beta chains as associated with cytomegalovirus. According to a later analysis, parvovirus B19, influenza, CMV and Epstein-Barr virus appeared linked to several top co-occurrence clusters. According to a later genetic analysis, donors in an Asian-associated ancestry cluster had fewer N-insertions in productive TCRs than the roughly 700-donor mean. The presence/absence analyses assumed that sequencing depth was roughly uniform across donors, and that assumption may not be true. A further reported finding was that TCR beta sequences accurately predicted the HLA-A and HLA-B alleles for most subjects in the first cohort. According to a later analysis, TCR association rates differed among HLA loci, with DRB1 alleles showing the most associated TCRs and HLA-C alleles showing the fewest. In a later analysis, HLA-associated TCR beta chains were found to be more clonally expanded and to have lower generation probabilities than equally common non-associated chains. In an earlier analysis of roughly 500 of the donors, most TCR beta V segments appeared in productive rearrangements about 90% or about 30% of the time, broadly matching IMGT annotations.

The receptor library was made with the immunoSEQ multiplex PCR assay. For the multiplex PCR, a mixture combining 60 forward primers for TCR Vbeta segments and 13 reverse primers for TCR Jbeta segments was used. Amplification of the CDR3 region of rearranged TCR beta genes was performed with a multiplex PCR assay on genomic DNA. Amplified TCR beta libraries were sequenced as 87-base-pair reads on the Illumina HiSeq System. In the source study's methods: A later analysis counted tens of millions of unique TCR beta chains across the 650 to 700 repertoires, and some 11 million of these chains were shared by at least two donors. To remove PCR and sequencing errors, raw reads were error-corrected and collapsed into unique sequences using a nearest-neighbor algorithm that merged closely related sequences. V, D and J gene segments were assigned by aligning CDR3 sequences to IMGT reference sequences. For a sequence to be retained, a match of at least six nucleotides was required to both a V gene segment and a J gene segment. A rearrangement counted as productive if the CDR3 had no stop codons and remained in frame with V and J, and every other rearrangement counted as non-productive. Following IMGT convention, CDR3 was defined as the stretch from the second conserved V-encoded cysteine to the conserved J-encoded phenylalanine. Sequences without an unambiguous match to a single V gene segment were excluded from the earlier analysis of 587 of the donors. An earlier analysis of 500 to 600 of the donors classified V segments as functional when productive rearrangements were above 56.7% and as segregating when the standard deviation between donors was above 5%. A statistical classification framework was built to diagnose cytomegalovirus status from the catalog of TCR beta chain sequences. A later analysis assigned V and J genes by comparing TCR nucleotide sequences with IMGT/GENE-DB human TR gene sequences. In a later analysis, CDR3 sequences and most-parsimonious VDJ recombination scenarios were assigned using the TCRdist pipeline. A later analysis defined each TCR beta chain by its CDR3 amino acid sequence plus V-gene family, and excluded reads lacking a unique V-gene family. A later analysis removed 592 highly shared, low-generation-probability nucleotide sequences to deal with suspected cross-contamination and a sequencing artifact. For each public chain, a later analysis derived a clonal expansion index from normalized ranks of inferred template counts within each repertoire. A later analysis computed generation probabilities with a VDJ recombination model fitted to out-of-frame rearrangements, and checked the results against IGoR. In a later analysis, TCR-TCR, TCR-HLA and TCR-CMV co-occurrence was scored with hypergeometric tests, and a repertoire-size bias correction was applied to TCR pairs. False discovery rates were estimated in a later analysis by permuting HLA or CMV assignments 20 times. In a later analysis, co-occurring TCRs were grouped using DBSCAN, with TCRdist sequence similarity added in when clustering inside HLA-allele-positive subsets. Co-occurrence clustering excluded repertoires with fewer than 30,000 or more than 120,000 public chains, plus five with anomalous nucleotide sharing. The table was pulled from immuneACCESS by TCRdb, which kept in-frame rearrangements only. Such tables lose some clones; where checked, under half of the loss comes from unresolved V genes, and the rest has no known cause. The V and J calls and clone size were taken over from that table, and D and trimming were inferred from the DNA. The sample table lists some 97,000 clones, about 79% of them with a count of one. Roughly 3.7% of the sample belongs to the ten largest clones.

The cohort was made up of 666 healthy bone marrow donors. At the time of sampling, every cohort member was nominally healthy, though immune exposures that went unrecorded were likely present. The donor was CMV seropositive and belonged to the group of about 290 seropositive cohort members. Each donor provided a peripheral blood sample, and peripheral blood mononuclear cells were used for TCR beta sequencing. Genomic DNA extraction from the blood cell samples was performed with the Qiagen DNeasy Blood Extraction Kit. From the cysteine through the phenylalanine, the CDR3 covers 13 amino acids. Here the CDR3 DNA is all that survives: 39 bases in frame from base 1. V is clipped by 4 bases and J by 4 bases, and the sequence between their germline boundaries is 9 bases long. Reading the germline V gene gives CDR1 SGHDT and CDR2 YYEEEE. For this clone: There is no known antigen for this receptor. Base quality data are lacking; no much larger clone is found one base away.

The material sequenced was PBMCs. The sequence derives from a female donor in good health and CMV-seropositive. The chain uses TRBV5-6 and TRBJ1-5, with the D gene not clear enough to name. The CDR3 reads as follows: CASSLRDNQPQHF. Here is the DNA: TGTGCCAGCAGCCTCCGGGATAATCAGCCCCAGCATTTT. The variable domain in full, with residues beyond the CDR3 obtained from the reference TRBV5-6 and TRBJ1-5 genes, is DAGVTQSPTHLIKTRGQQVTLRCSPKSGHDTVSWYQQALGQGPQFIFQYYEEEERQRGNFPDRFSGHQFPNYSSELNVNALLLGDSALYLCASSLRDNQPQHFGDGTRLSIL.